One sample yielded the 11 T cell receptor beta chains listed below, sequenced in a study of blood T cell repertoires in COVID-19. The protocol was immunoSEQ multiplex PCR, while the TCRdb copy is restricted to in-frame clones and leaves out a portion. Of some 16,000 clones in the sample, just under 90% were seen once. The sequencing input was peripheral blood. The receptors stem from a human donor in a cohort sampled during active COVID-19.

The chain joins TRBV2 to TRBJ1-2; a possible D gene is TRBD1 (5 bases). The CDR3 has 14 amino acids. Germline V gene data show CDR1 as SNHLY and CDR2 as FYNNEI. V was cut by 4 bases and J by 7 bases, with 16 bases left in between. The CDR3 here is CASSATTGIGGYTF. The DNA of the CDR3 is TGTGCCAGCAGTGCGACCACAGGAATTGGTGGCTACACCTTC.

This chain links TRBV7-8 with TRBJ2-3, with D maybe TRBD1 (6 bases). Germline-derived CDR1 and CDR2 are SGHVS and FQNEAQ. V lost 0 bases and J lost 4, with 11 bases in between. The CDR3 covers 15 residues. The CDR3 reads CASSLALQGADTQYF. The DNA of the CDR3 is TGTGCCAGCAGCTTAGCGCTACAGGGCGCAGATACGCAGTATTTT.

This sequence joins TRBV18 and TRBJ1-1; a weak D match, TRBD1 (5 bases). CDR3 length: 15 residues. V lost 1 base, J lost 1 base, and 10 bases lay in between. CDR1 and CDR2 (germline): KGHSH, LQKENI. The CDR3 nucleotides are TGTGCCAGCTCACCACTCGACAGCCAGAACACTGAAGCTTTCTTT. Translating it yields CASSPLDSQNTEAFF.

The V and J genes are TRBV5-4 and TRBJ2-5; TRBD2 aligns across 8 bases. Germline V gene lookup returns CDR1 SGHNT and CDR2 YYREEE (reference sequence). This CDR3 is 16 amino acids long. After removal of 4 bases from V and 2 bases from J, the junction contained 10 bases not matched to a gene. The CDR3 nucleotides are TGTGCCAGCAGCCTCAAGCGGGGGCTACCACAAGAGACCCAGTACTTC. This sequence encodes CASSLKRGLPQETQYF.

DNA of the CDR3: TGCGCCAGCAGTCAGTTGGGAGCAGCTTTCTTT. Protein product: CASSQLGAAFF. The rearrangement joins TRBV23-1 to TRBJ1-1; unclear D gene. TRBV23-1 falls under the ORF class, with uncertain function. This CDR3 spans 11 amino acids. With 3 bases removed from V and 10 bases from J, the gap between germline ends came to 9 bases.

J is TRBJ2-7 and V is TRBV5-1, with 15 bases lining up with TRBD2. In germline, CDR1 is SGHRS, CDR2 YFSETQ. This CDR3 spans 16 amino acids. V dropped 4 bases and J dropped 6; count of bases not matched to a gene: 8. This CDR3 is CASSTQGLAGGGEQYF. The CDR3 DNA sequence: TGCGCCAGCAGCACGCAAGGACTAGCGGGAGGGGGCGAGCAGTACTTC.

J is TRBJ2-3 and V is TRBV2, with 10 positions matching TRBD1. The junction had 6 bases not matched to a gene; V was cut back by 7 bases and J by 5 bases. Germline V gene lookup returns CDR1 SNHLY and CDR2 FYNNEI. The CDR3 totals 14 residues. CDR3 in amino acids: CASNDRGRRDTQYF. In nucleotides, the CDR3 is TGTGCCAGCAATGACAGGGGGCGTCGAGATACGCAGTATTTT.

This CDR3 reads CASRPPAGLAGGEQYF. The CDR3 DNA sequence: TGTGCCAGCAGGCCCCCGGCAGGGCTAGCGGGAGGCGAGCAGTACTTC. The chain combines TRBV28 with TRBJ2-7, with 11 positions matching TRBD2. Germline V gene lookup returns CDR1 MDHEN and CDR2 SYDVKM. The CDR3 sequence is 16 residues long. The V and J ends lost 6 bases and 6 bases, in that order; junction bases with no gene match: 13.

Only one count was recorded for this clone. The chain couples TRBV28 to TRBJ2-7, with a weak D call TRBD2 (5 bases). The V end was cut by 5 bases, the J end by 0 bases, with 20 bases between. CDR3 length: 17 residues. The germline CDR1 and CDR2 sequences are MDHEN and SYDVKM. The chain's CDR3 is CASSELALLGSSYEQYF. The CDR3 nucleotides read TGTGCCAGCAGTGAGCTAGCCCTTTTGGGGAGCTCCTACGAGCAGTACTTC.

The rearrangement uses TRBV5-1 and TRBJ1-2, with TRBD1 matching 8 bases. The J segment lost 6 bases and the V segment lost 4 bases, leaving 2 bases of the junction unmatched. Germline V gives CDR1 SGHRS, CDR2 YFSETQ. CDR3 length: 12 amino acids. The CDR3 region is CASSQGADGYTF. DNA for the CDR3: TGCGCCAGCAGCCAGGGGGCGGATGGCTACACCTTC.

The CDR3 coding sequence is TGTGCCAGCAAAGTGGGCCGCCGACAGCCCCAGCATTTT. Residues: CASKVGRRQPQHF. J is TRBJ1-5 and V is TRBV2, with D uncertain. Trimming stripped 7 bases from V and 7 bases from J, with 14 bases between. The CDR3 sequence is 13 residues long. Per the germline V gene, CDR1 is SNHLY and CDR2 is FYNNEI.